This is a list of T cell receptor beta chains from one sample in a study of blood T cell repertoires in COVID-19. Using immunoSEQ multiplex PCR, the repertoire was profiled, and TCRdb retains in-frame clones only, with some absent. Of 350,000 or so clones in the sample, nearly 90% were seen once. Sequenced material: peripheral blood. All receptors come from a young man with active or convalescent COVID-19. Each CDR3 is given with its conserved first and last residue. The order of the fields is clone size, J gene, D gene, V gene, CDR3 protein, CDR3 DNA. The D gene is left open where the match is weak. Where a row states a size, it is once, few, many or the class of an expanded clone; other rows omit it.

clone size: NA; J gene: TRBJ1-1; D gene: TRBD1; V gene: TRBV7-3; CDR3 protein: CASSRDRVAEAFF; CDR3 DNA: TGTGCCAGCAGCCGTGACAGGGTAGCTGAAGCTTTCTTT
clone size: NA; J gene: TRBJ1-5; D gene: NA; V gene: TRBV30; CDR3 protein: CAWSVGLTGNQPQHF; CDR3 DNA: TGTGCCTGGAGTGTTGGACTCACGGGCAATCAGCCCCAGCATTTT
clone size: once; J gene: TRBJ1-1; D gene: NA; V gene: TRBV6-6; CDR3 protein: CASSYTGEAFF; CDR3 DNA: TGTGCCAGCAGTTACACGGGAGAAGCTTTCTTT
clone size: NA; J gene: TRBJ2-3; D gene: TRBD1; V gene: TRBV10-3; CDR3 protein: CAISAWGQGDSDTQYF; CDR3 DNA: TGTGCCATCAGTGCCTGGGGACAGGGGGACTCAGATACGCAGTATTTT
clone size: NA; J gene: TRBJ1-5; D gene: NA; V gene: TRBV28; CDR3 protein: CASSFGGFNQPQHF; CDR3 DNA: TGTGCCAGCAGTTTTGGGGGCTTCAATCAGCCCCAGCATTTT
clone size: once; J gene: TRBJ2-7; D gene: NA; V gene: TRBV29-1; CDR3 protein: CSAVEGAGEQYF; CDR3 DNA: TGCAGCGCGGTGGAGGGGGCAGGGGAGCAGTACTTC
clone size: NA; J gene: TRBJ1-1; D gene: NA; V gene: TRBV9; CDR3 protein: CASSVGLGDMNTEAFF; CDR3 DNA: TGTGCCAGCAGCGTAGGTCTGGGGGACATGAACACTGAAGCTTTCTTT
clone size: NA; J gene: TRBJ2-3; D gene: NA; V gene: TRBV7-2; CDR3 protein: CASSLVGRVADTQYF; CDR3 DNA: TGTGCCAGCAGCTTAGTCGGCAGGGTGGCAGATACGCAGTATTTT
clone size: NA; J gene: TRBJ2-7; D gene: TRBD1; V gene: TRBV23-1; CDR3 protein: CASSPTGGPSSYEQYF; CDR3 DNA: TGCGCCAGCAGTCCGACAGGGGGCCCCAGCTCCTACGAGCAGTACTTC
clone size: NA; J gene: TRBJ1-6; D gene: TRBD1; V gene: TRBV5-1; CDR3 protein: CASSLDGQGRNSPLHF; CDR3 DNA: TGCGCCAGCAGCTTGGACGGACAGGGGAGGAATTCACCCCTCCACTTT